This TCR beta chain was sequenced in a study of shared clonotypes between healthy human individuals. CDR1 is SGHTA, CDR2 FQGTGA, per germline. There are 13 residues in the CDR3. The V end lost 5 bases, the J end lost 7 bases, and 12 bases lay between the germline ends. This clone was counted a single time. Its antigen is unknown. TCRdb's copy holds only in-frame clones and misses some; the assay was immunoSEQ multiplex PCR. Here the sample spans roughly 110,000 clones, around two thirds being singletons. Overall study findings and caveats: Generation probabilities of non-shared clonotypes were lower (relative to those shared by all four donors). Shared clonotypes: 4.5% to 6.5% naive CD4, about 3.5% naive CD8, 2.3% memory CD4, 0.4% to 0.5% memory CD8.

Sequenced sample: memory CD8+ T cells sorted from blood. Subset given: CD45RO+ cells pooled with CCR7-negative TemRA cells. The chain is built from TRBV7-3 and TRBJ1-5; D may be TRBD1 (5 bases). This TCR was recovered from a woman aged 30 to 39 in good health. The CDR3 sequence is CASSPQGDQPQHF. CDR3 nucleotide sequence: TGTGCCAGCAGCCCCCAGGGTGACCAGCCCCAGCATTTT.